This record looks at one T cell receptor (beta chain) sequence and its context. This clonotype was detected many times. Its recognized antigen is unknown. Base qualities are not recorded, but no much larger clone differs from it by a single base. The data derive from a study of identical twins (dated by TCRdb to the mid-2010s). About the investigation overall: To test whether fetal clonotypes persist, this study deep-sequenced TCR alpha and beta repertoires from monozygotic twins, from unrelated adults of various ages, and from cord blood. Replicate twin experiments were performed at different times using different library preparation protocols to rule out contamination.

All donors were healthy Caucasians. Three pairs of female monozygotic twins, all aged 18 to 29 years, made up the twin cohort. Positive isolation kits from Invitrogen were used to isolate the CD4+ and CD8+ T cell populations. General study outcomes and caveats: In beta out-of-frame sequences, excess twin sharing was weaker, because having fewer shared sequences lowered the signal-to-noise ratio. In monozygotic twins, out-of-frame TCR alpha sharing was systematically underestimated by recombination models, although the models agreed with sharing between unrelated individuals. Because the same donors could not be followed over many years, the conclusions relied on cross-sectional statistical analysis. Zero-insertion analyses could be partly confounded by invariant T cells such as MAIT and iNKT, though diverse VJ usage argued against such confounding for most clonotypes. Out-of-frame TCR alpha sequences shared between twins showed an excess of low generation-probability sequences compared with coincidental sharing between unrelated individuals. Abundant cord blood beta clonotypes carried fewer insertions; young adult naive repertoires showed a weaker similar trend, while memory repertoires showed none.

The CDR3 runs 19 amino acids, cysteine and phenylalanine included. The only DNA kept is the CDR3, 57 bases in frame from the first base. V and J are truncated by 0 bases and 2 bases respectively, leaving an intervening sequence of 21 bases. CDR1 and CDR2 were assigned from the germline V gene as SGHRS and YFSETQ. Libraries came from 5' RACE. For sequencing, an Illumina HiSeq 2000 was employed. Template switching introduced a universal primer binding site; the final cDNA contained a unique molecular identifier, enabling accurate counting of TCR cDNA molecules. Specific primers in the conserved constant-segment region were used to synthesize first-strand cDNA for the TCR alpha and beta chains. To control for contamination, each cDNA library was double barcoded with a SMART-Mk sample barcode plus Illumina barcodes. TruSeq adapter sequences along with Illumina sample barcodes were introduced in two successive PCR steps. TCR alpha and beta cDNA libraries were sequenced on the Illumina HiSeq platform with custom primers. In the paper's pipeline: MiGEC processed the raw reads to extract unique molecular identifiers, while MiXCR was used to determine the CDR3 positions. For each individual, recombination models were inferred using an EM algorithm with the repgenHMM and IGoR tools. The tcR package in R was used for shared clonotype analysis, with sharing normalized by the product of cloneset sizes. Out-of-frame nonproductive sequences were analyzed to study raw recombination free of thymic and clonal selection effects. The public reads were reanalyzed by TCRdb: fastp trimming at Q25, MiXCR alignment, in-frame beta chains only. Entries that share a CDR3 protein sequence are merged under the most common genes and DNA. These V and J calls originate from TCRdb's pipeline instead of the authors' own analysis. Counted in this sample were about 530,000 distinct CDR3 sequences; under 25% of them appeared once. The ten biggest clones cover about 0.5% of the sample.

The same data also went into a second study, on yellow fever vaccine responses in identical twins. Drawing on the second study: The T cell response to vaccination in identical twins was reported by the authors to appear partly convergent and partly personalized. In the study, vaccine-responding T cell clones were precisely tracked in identical twins.

The chain is assembled from TRBV5-1 and TRBJ1-5; the D gene cannot be resolved reliably. Material for sequencing was CD4+ T cells sorted from blood. The TCR was taken from a woman between 18 and 29 years old in good health. The DNA is as follows: TGCGCCAGCAGCTTGGATCCGTTAGAGGCTTTTGGTGGCAATCAGCCCCAGCATTTT. Translated, this is CASSLDPLEAFGGNQPQHF.